This T cell receptor (beta chain) was observed in a study of blood T cell repertoires in COVID-19. About the research overall: Acute and convalescent COVID-19 samples came from the United States, Italy and Spain.

Original methodology: Amplification from reference gene primers served as the basis for estimated nucleated cell counts. Here immunoSEQ multiplex PCR was the method, and the copy in TCRdb shows in-frame clones only, minus some. D and trimming were read from the DNA, whereas the V and J calls and clone size are those reported in that table. The data show roughly 150,000 clones, roughly 80% seen once. Participants spanned ages roughly 18 to 90 years and resided in about 24 US areas. Recovery among Cohort 3 donors was established by two negative PCRs, clearance, or symptom resolution. The sequencing input was PBMCs or T cells enriched from blood (not recorded which). This clonotype was sampled from a man aged 50 to 59 who had recovered from COVID-19.

The CDR3 spells CASRSAGTGTYEQYF. For the CDR3, the DNA is TGTGCCAGCAGAAGCGCCGGGACAGGGACCTACGAGCAGTACTTC. This chain uses TRBV6-5 with TRBJ2-7; 9 bases are shared with TRBD1. The CDR3 is made up of 15 amino acids. Germline assignment: CDR1 MNHEY and CDR2 SVGAGI. The V segment lost 6 bases and the J segment 2 bases; nucleotides outside the gene matches: 8.